These 24 T cell receptor beta chains were all obtained from the same sample, sequenced in a study of T cells after yellow fever vaccination. TCRdb called the 5' RACE reads again in MiXCR, with one record for every CDR3 protein. The table has just under 600,000 distinct CDR3 sequences, 13% seen once. Sequenced material: PBMCs, taken on the day of the yellow fever booster vaccination. These receptors were obtained from a man aged 30 to 39 who received the YFV17D yellow fever vaccine.

The table lists this clonotype with a few counts. The V gene is TRBV7-2, the J gene TRBJ2-7; perhaps D is TRBD1 or TRBD2 (6 bases each). Trimming cost V 2 bases and J 6 bases, with 14 bases left between them. CDR1 is SGHTA and CDR2 is FQGNSA in the germline V gene. This CDR3 has 14 residues. CDR3 bases: TGTGCCAGCAGCTTAACCGGGGGCGCGGCCGAGCAGTACTTC. This gives the protein CASSLTGGAAEQYF.

This clonotype occurred a few times. The chain is built from TRBV29-1 and TRBJ1-4, with D tentatively TRBD1 (6 bases). The length of the CDR3 is 14 residues. V shed 3 bases and J shed 8 bases, with 16 bases lying between them. CDR1 and CDR2 from the germline V gene are SQVTM and ANQGSEA. The CDR3 DNA follows: TGCAGCGTTGATAAGACAGGTGGAGGCGAAAAACTGTTTTTT. It translates to CSVDKTGGGEKLFF. The whole variable domain, remainder taken from reference TRBV29-1 and TRBJ1-4, is SAVISQKPSRDICQRGTSLTIQCQVDSQVTMMFWYRQQPGQSLTLIATANQGSEATYESGFVIDKFPISRPNLTFSTLTVSNMSPEDSSIYLCSVDKTGGGEKLFFGSGTQLSVL.

This clonotype was picked up one time. The V gene is TRBV20-1, the J gene TRBJ2-5; D not resolved. This CDR3 spans 12 amino acids. Germline CDR1 is DFQATT and CDR2 is SNEGSKA (reference sequence). Trimming took 3 bases from V and 5 from J, leaving 10 bases between them. The CDR3 bases are TGCAGTGCTAGTGTGGGGTCGGAGACCCAGTACTTC. Its translation is CSASVGSETQYF.

The genes are TRBV7-9 and TRBJ2-1; D remains unclear. Germline V gives CDR1 SEHNR, CDR2 FQNEAQ (reference sequence). This CDR3 spans 15 amino acids. V lost 2 bases, J lost 3 bases, and 11 bases lay in between. CDR3 nucleotides: TGTGCCAGCAGCTTACAATCGACAAACTACAATGAGCAGTTCTTC. It codes for CASSLQSTNYNEQFF. The full variable domain, its missing parts supplied by reference TRBV7-9 and TRBJ2-1, is DTGVSQNPRHKITKRGQNVTFRCDPISEHNRLYWYRQTLGQGPEFLTYFQNEAQLEKSRLLSDRFSAERPKGSFSTLEIQRTEQGDSAMYLCASSLQSTNYNEQFFGPGTRLTVL.

CDR3 DNA: TGTGCCAGCAGTTATTTTATTACGGGAGGGCCTAATGAGCAGTTCTTC. Residues: CASSYFITGGPNEQFF. V and J are TRBV6-2 or TRBV6-3 and TRBJ2-1, with 8 nucleotides matching TRBD2. V lost 3 bases, J lost 7 bases, and 11 bases stayed unmatched. CDR1 is MNHEY and CDR2 is SVGEGT in the germline V gene. This CDR3 is 16 amino acids long.

This clonotype turned up a few times. This sequence joins TRBV23-1 and TRBJ2-1; D is possibly TRBD1 or TRBD2 (5 bases each). TRBV23-1 belongs to the ORF category, with a function that is uncertain. The CDR3 has 15 amino acids. The V and J ends lost 9 bases and 4 bases respectively, with 19 bases between them. The DNA for the CDR3 is TGCGCCAGAACCGGGGCAGCGAATGGTTACAATGAGCAGTTCTTC. Its protein product is CARTGAANGYNEQFF.

This clonotype was picked up a small number of times. V usage is TRBV30 and J usage is TRBJ2-3; the match to TRBD2 covers 9 bases. Germline loops: CDR1 GTSNPN, CDR2 SVGIG (reference sequence). This CDR3 has 15 amino acids. J lost 4 bases, V lost 4 bases, and 9 bases had no gene match. The CDR3 region is CAWNTLAGLPDTQYF. The CDR3 DNA follows: TGTGCCTGGAACACCCTAGCGGGATTACCAGATACGCAGTATTTT. The full variable domain, completed using reference TRBV30 and TRBJ2-3, is SQTIHQWPATLVQPVGSPLSLECTVEGTSNPNLYWYRQAAGRGLQLLFYSVGIGQISSEVPQNLSASRPQDRQFILSSKKLLLSDSGFYLCAWNTLAGLPDTQYFGPGTRLTVL.

J is TRBJ1-1 and V is TRBV20-1; 12 nucleotides align to TRBD1. The CDR3 has 13 residues. The trim removed 7 bases at V and 1 base at J, leaving 1 base unmatched. Germline V gene lookup returns CDR1 DFQATT and CDR2 SNEGSKA (reference sequence). The CDR3, as DNA: TGCAGTGGGGGACAGGGGGCGAACACTGAAGCTTTCTTT. This sequence encodes CSGGQGANTEAFF.

This chain joins TRBV18 and TRBJ2-5; 9 bases are a match to TRBD1. V lost 6 bases, J lost 5 bases, and 7 bases stayed unmatched. The germline V gene encodes CDR1 KGHSH and CDR2 LQKENI. CDR3 length: 14 amino acids. This chain's CDR3 is CASSQRQGVETQYF. Written as DNA, the CDR3 is TGTGCCAGCTCGCAAAGACAGGGGGTGGAGACCCAGTACTTC.

This clonotype was observed a handful of times. J is TRBJ2-7 and V is TRBV5-1; either TRBD1 or TRBD2 may fit D (5 bases each). Between the trimmed V and J ends, which lost 2 bases and 0 bases, there was a span of 9 bases. The CDR3 totals 14 residues. Germline V lookup: CDR1 SGHRS, CDR2 YFSETQ. The CDR3 sequence is CASSFRGPSYEQYF. The CDR3 DNA reads TGCGCCAGCAGCTTCCGGGGACCCTCCTACGAGCAGTACTTC.

In the case of this clonotype: Germline and junction disagree at one end, which may indicate a read error. The CDR3 spells CCARIGTEGETGELFF. The DNA for the CDR3 is TGCTGTGCTAGAATCGGGACAGAAGGGGAAACCGGGGAGCTGTTTTTT. The J gene is TRBJ2-2, the V gene TRBV20-1; 7 nucleotides align to TRBD1. CDR3 length: 16 residues. Germline lookup yields CDR1 DFQATT and CDR2 SNEGSKA (reference sequence).

The J gene is TRBJ1-5, the V gene TRBV6-2 or TRBV6-3; weak D call: TRBD1 (5 bases). V was trimmed by 0 bases and J by 4 bases, leaving 10 bases between them. Germline CDR1 and CDR2: MNHEY and SVGEGT. CDR3 length equals 15 residues. The DNA for the CDR3 is TGTGCCAGCAGTTACTCGATTGCAGGGAATCAGCCCCAGCATTTT. Translation gives CASSYSIAGNQPQHF.

V and J are TRBV18 and TRBJ1-1, with TRBD1 matching 7 bases. The CDR3 sequence is 15 residues long. CDR1 is KGHSH and CDR2 is LQKENI in the germline V gene. Losses at the gene ends were 3 bases for V and 1 base for J; bases not matched to a gene: 5. The CDR3 protein is CASSPARGPNTEAFF. For the CDR3, the DNA is TGTGCCAGCTCACCGGCAAGGGGGCCGAACACTGAAGCTTTCTTT.

This clonotype was observed a handful of times. The chain employs TRBV3-1 and TRBJ2-2; D unresolved. The CDR3 has 13 amino acids. V gave up 7 bases and J gave up 3 bases, with 9 bases separating them. Germline CDR1 and CDR2: LGHDT and YNNKEL (reference sequence). The chain's CDR3 is CASNGFDTGELFF. CDR3 in DNA: TGTGCCAGCAATGGATTTGACACCGGGGAGCTGTTTTTT.

This sequence joins TRBV5-1 and TRBJ2-4; 8 bases line up with TRBD2. CDR3 length: 19 amino acids. Per the germline V gene, CDR1 is SGHRS and CDR2 is YFSETQ. V shed 0 bases, J shed 0 bases, and the junction held 11 bases outside the gene matches. CDR3 coding DNA: TGCGCCAGCAGCTTGGTGTCTAGCGGGCTACTGCTAGCCAAAAACATTCAGTACTTC. Its translation is CASSLVSSGLLLAKNIQYF.

The chain links TRBV30 to TRBJ2-1; perhaps TRBD2 as D (6 bases). This CDR3 comprises 11 residues. CDR1 and CDR2 from the germline V gene are GTSNPN and SVGIG (reference sequence). The V gene lost 5 bases and the J gene lost 8 bases, with 10 bases spanning the gap. CDR3 sequence: CAWGTSYEQFF. Written as DNA, the CDR3 is TGTGCCTGGGGCACTAGCTATGAGCAGTTCTTC.

This clonotype was recorded a few times. The chain joins TRBV7-9 to TRBJ2-5; tentatively, D is TRBD1 (6 bases). The CDR3 extends over 14 amino acids. Deletions cut 4 bases from V and 1 base from J, with 10 bases between. The germline CDR1 and CDR2 sequences are SEHNR and FQNEAQ (reference sequence). Written as DNA, the CDR3 is TGTGCCAGCAGCTCCGGACAGTTCCAAGAGACCCAGTACTTC. It specifies CASSSGQFQETQYF.

The chain carries TRBV11-2 and TRBJ2-1; TRBD2 matches at 7 bases. CDR1 is SGHAT and CDR2 is FQNNGV in the germline V gene. The length of the CDR3 is 13 residues. The ends lost 4 bases at V and 10 bases at J; junction bases unmatched: 7. Written as DNA, the CDR3 is TGTGCCAGCAGCTCCTGGGGAGGGGCGGAGCAGTTCTTC. Its protein product is CASSSWGGAEQFF.

Here the CDR3 reads CASSLQWNEQFF. CDR3 coding DNA: TGTGCCAGCAGCTTACAGTGGAATGAGCAGTTCTTC. V is TRBV5-4 and J is TRBJ2-1; D gene ambiguous. V was pared by 2 bases and J by 7 bases, with 7 bases between. CDR1 is SGHNT and CDR2 is YYREEE in the germline V gene (reference sequence). This CDR3 has 12 amino acids.

This clonotype was observed a handful of times. The chain joins TRBV3-1 to TRBJ2-7; perhaps TRBD2 as D (6 bases). CDR3 size: 17 residues. Germline CDR1 and CDR2: LGHDT and YNNKEL (reference sequence). Trimming removed 3 bases at V and 6 bases at J, with 24 bases between. The CDR3 is CASSHGSPAGRGSEQYF. In nucleotides, the CDR3 is TGTGCCAGCAGCCACGGGTCCCCAGCGGGCAGAGGATCCGAGCAGTACTTC.

The chain is built from TRBV12-3 or TRBV12-4 and TRBJ1-1, with a tentative D call TRBD1 (5 bases). Trimming shortened V by 5 bases and J by 11 bases, and 12 bases separated the two germline ends. The CDR3 extends over 11 amino acids. The CDR3 DNA is TGTGCCAGCAGTCTCGGGTCAGGGGCTTTCTTT. This codes for CASSLGSGAFF.

There are many counts of this clonotype. V is TRBV7-9 and J is TRBJ1-1, with a tentative D call TRBD1 (6 bases). With 7 bases removed from V and 8 bases from J, the gap between germline ends came to 14 bases. Germline lookup yields CDR1 SEHNR and CDR2 FQNEAQ (reference sequence). The CDR3 spans 12 residues. Here the CDR3 reads CASIQGSSEAFF. CDR3 nucleotides: TGTGCCAGCATTCAGGGGAGTTCAGAAGCTTTCTTT. Supplemented by reference TRBV7-9 and TRBJ1-1, the full variable domain reads DTGVSQNPRHKITKRGQNVTFRCDPISEHNRLYWYRQTLGQGPEFLTYFQNEAQLEKSRLLSDRFSAERPKGSFSTLEIQRTEQGDSAMYLCASIQGSSEAFFGQGTRLTVV.

This rearrangement joins TRBV20-1 to TRBJ2-1; 10 nucleotides match TRBD1. Germline loops: CDR1 DFQATT, CDR2 SNEGSKA (reference sequence). V trimming: 1 base; J trimming: 4 bases; junction bases outside the gene matches: 4. The CDR3 is 15 residues long. DNA for the CDR3: TGCAGTGCTAGAGTAGGGACAGGGGATTACAATGAGCAGTTCTTC. The encoded protein is CSARVGTGDYNEQFF.

This clonotype was seen only a few times. The rearrangement uses TRBV7-8 and TRBJ2-1, with TRBD2 matching 8 bases. V gave up 3 bases and J gave up 4 bases; unmatched junction bases: 2. The CDR3 has 14 amino acids. CDR1 is SGHVS and CDR2 is FQNEAQ in the germline V gene. CDR3 nucleotides: TGTGCCAGCAGCTTGACTAGCGTTTACAATGAGCAGTTCTTC. Protein sequence: CASSLTSVYNEQFF.